This is a list of T cell receptor beta chains from one sample in a study of blood T cell repertoires in COVID-19. The table came from immunoSEQ multiplex PCR; TCRdb's copy has only in-frame clones and leaves some out. The sample holds fewer than 250,000 clones; 83% are singletons and the top ten take 2.5% to 3%. Sequencing input: peripheral blood. All receptors derive from a woman aged 40 to 49 with active or convalescent COVID-19. Both conserved end residues are part of each CDR3. Each record gives: CDR3 length, clone size, J gene, V gene, D gene, CDR3 DNA, CDR3 protein. The D gene is left open where the match is weak. Clone size, where shown, is once, few, many, or a class for clones that have expanded.

13 | - | TRBJ2-5 | TRBV19 | TRBD1 | TGTGCCAGTACAGGGGGCGCGGGGGAGACCCAGTACTTC | CASTGGAGETQYF
13 | - | TRBJ2-1 | TRBV30 | TRBD2 | TGTGCCTGGAGTGGTGGGACTAAAAATGAGCAGTTCTTC | CAWSGGTKNEQFF
15 | - | TRBJ2-1 | TRBV7-6 | TRBD2 | TGTGCCAGCACCGGGGGGGCTAGCGGCTTACTTGAGCAGTTCTTC | CASTGGASGLLEQFF
16 | few | TRBJ2-5 | TRBV7-2 | TRBD1 | TGTGCCAGCAGCTTACACCGAACAGGGGGCAGAGAGACCCAGTACTTC | CASSLHRTGGRETQYF
14 | - | TRBJ1-2 | TRBV19 | TRBD1 | TGTGCCAGTAGCCCGGACAGGGGGCTAGTAGGCTACACCTTC | CASSPDRGLVGYTF
15 | - | TRBJ2-1 | TRBV14 | - | TGTGCCAGCAGCCATCTCGCCGGAGGGTACAATGAGCAGTTCTTC | CASSHLAGGYNEQFF
15 | - | TRBJ1-1 | TRBV7-9 | - | TGTGCCAGCAGCTTAGCCGGGGGGCGGAGCACTGAAGCTTTCTTT | CASSLAGGRSTEAFF
16 | few | TRBJ2-3 | TRBV24-1 | - | TGTGCCACCAGCGGGGGACGGCTAAGTAGCACAGATACGCAGTATTTT | CATSGGRLSSTDTQYF
15 | - | TRBJ2-5 | TRBV5-1 | TRBD1 | TGCGCCAGCAGCTATGGACAGGTCGGGGACAAGACCCAGTACTTC | CASSYGQVGDKTQYF
13 | - | TRBJ2-7 | TRBV3-1/TRBV3-2 | - | TGTGCCAGCAGCCCCTTTGGAGGGCTTGAGCAGTACTTC | CASSPFGGLEQYF
14 | few | TRBJ2-3 | TRBV15 | - | TGTGCCACCAGCAGGGGAGACCTCACAGATACGCAGTATTTT | CATSRGDLTDTQYF
16 | - | TRBJ2-6 | TRBV19 | - | TGTGCCAGTCGTATGGCCCACGTCTCTGGGGCCAACGTCCTGACTTTC | CASRMAHVSGANVLTF
14 | - | TRBJ1-2 | TRBV6-2/TRBV6-3 | - | TGTGCCAGCAGTTACCCGGCGGACAGTGCGGGCTACACCTTC | CASSYPADSAGYTF
12 | - | TRBJ2-1 | TRBV24-1 | - | TGTGCCACCAGTGATTCGGTGAATGAGCAGTTCTTC | CATSDSVNEQFF
17 | - | TRBJ2-1 | TRBV3-1/TRBV3-2 | TRBD2 | TGTGCCAGCAGCCAAGATCCCGCTAGCGGGAGGGTAAATGAGCAGTTCTTC | CASSQDPASGRVNEQFF
12 | - | TRBJ2-1 | TRBV3-1/TRBV3-2 | - | TGTGCCAGCAGCCCCAGGGCAGGTGAGCAGTTCTTC | CASSPRAGEQFF
12 | once | TRBJ1-4 | TRBV7-8 | - | TGTGCCAGCAGCCCAGGCCGGGAGAAACTGTTTTTT | CASSPGREKLFF
13 | - | TRBJ1-3 | TRBV5-1 | - | TGCGCCAGCAGCCAGGATACGGCAAACACCATATATTTT | CASSQDTANTIYF
16 | - | TRBJ1-5 | TRBV5-1 | TRBD1 | TGCGCCAGCAGCCAATGGGGGACAGGGGACGGGCAGCCCCAGCATTTT | CASSQWGTGDGQPQHF
17 | - | TRBJ2-1 | TRBV12-5 | - | TGTGCTAGTGGTTTGGTACTCGGGGAATGGTCCTACAATGAGCAGTTCTTC | CASGLVLGEWSYNEQFF
15 | - | TRBJ1-1 | TRBV4-3 | - | TGCGCCAGCAGCCAAGAGCCGGGGGGGTTCACTGAAGCTTTCTTT | CASSQEPGGFTEAFF
13 | - | TRBJ1-5 | TRBV19 | TRBD1 | TGTGCCAGCTCACCAGGGGGCGGACAGCCCCAGCATTTT | CASSPGGGQPQHF
17 | - | TRBJ2-1 | TRBV6-2/TRBV6-3 | TRBD2 | TGTGCCAGCAGTTACTCGACTGCGGGGGGGCTATACAATGAGCAGTTCTTC | CASSYSTAGGLYNEQFF